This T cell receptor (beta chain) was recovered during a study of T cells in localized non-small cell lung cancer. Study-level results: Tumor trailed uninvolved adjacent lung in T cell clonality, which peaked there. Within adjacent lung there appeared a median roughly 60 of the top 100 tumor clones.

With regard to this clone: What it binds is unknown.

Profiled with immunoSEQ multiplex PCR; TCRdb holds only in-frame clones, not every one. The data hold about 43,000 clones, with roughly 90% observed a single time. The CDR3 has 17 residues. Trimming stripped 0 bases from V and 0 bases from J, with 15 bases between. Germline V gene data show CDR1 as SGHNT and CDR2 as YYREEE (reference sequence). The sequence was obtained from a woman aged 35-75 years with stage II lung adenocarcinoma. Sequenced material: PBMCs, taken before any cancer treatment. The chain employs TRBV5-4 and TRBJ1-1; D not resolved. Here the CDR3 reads CASSLDGVQKMNTEAFF. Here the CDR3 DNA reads TGTGCCAGCAGCTTGGATGGCGTACAGAAAATGAACACTGAAGCTTTCTTT.